Listed here are 7 T cell receptor beta chains from one sample, sequenced in a study of a mutant IDH1 vaccine in newly diagnosed glioma. The protocol was immunoSEQ multiplex PCR, while the TCRdb copy is restricted to in-frame clones and leaves out a portion. The top ten clones hold 5.3% of a sample with 75,000 to 100,000 clones, approximately 80% of them seen once. Described time point: baseline, week 1 (first vaccination visit). Specified treatment: pre-vaccination baseline after standard-of-care therapy. The material was PBMCs, obtained from a glioma patient treated with radiotherapy, temozolomide or both. The receptors were sampled from a man aged 35-49 years with glioma. Some clones in this sample may be carry-over from other donors' samples.

This chain connects TRBV2 to TRBJ1-5, with D perhaps matching TRBD1 (5 bases). Between the trimmed V and J ends, which lost 6 bases and 4 bases, there was a span of 13 bases. The CDR3 has 14 residues. Germline V lookup: CDR1 SNHLY, CDR2 FYNNEI. The CDR3 here is CASRQGLRNQPQHF. The CDR3 nucleotides read TGTGCCAGCAGGCAGGGCCTCCGTAATCAGCCCCAGCATTTT.

This clone was seen more than once but under ten times. The chain is built from TRBV2 and TRBJ1-1; 11 bases line up with TRBD1. The V and J ends lost 6 bases and 2 bases, in that order; junction bases with no gene match: 5. From germline, CDR1 is SNHLY and CDR2 FYNNEI. This CDR3 has 15 residues. CDR3 protein: CASRRTGGVNTEAFF. The CDR3 nucleotides are TGTGCCAGCAGGAGGACAGGGGGCGTCAACACTGAAGCTTTCTTT.

This sequence joins TRBV28 and TRBJ1-4; D ambiguous. The CDR3 loop spans 14 amino acids. The V gene's germline CDR1 is MDHEN and CDR2 SYDVKM. V shed 2 bases and J shed 4 bases, with 8 bases lying between them. CDR3 DNA sequence: TGTGCCAGCAGTTTAAGGCAGTTTAATGAAAAACTGTTTTTT. Amino acid sequence: CASSLRQFNEKLFF. The complete variable domain, with remaining parts taken from reference TRBV28 and TRBJ1-4, reads DVKVTQSSRYLVKRTGEKVFLECVQDMDHENMFWYRQDPGLGLRLIYFSYDVKMKEKGDIPEGYSVSREKKERFSLILESASTNQTSMYLCASSLRQFNEKLFFGSGTQLSVL.

V is TRBV25-1 and J is TRBJ1-1; D possibly corresponds to TRBD1 (5 bases). CDR1 is MGHDK, CDR2 SYGVNS, per germline. CDR3 size: 11 residues. V was pared by 10 bases and J by 1 base, with 7 bases between. CDR3 sequence reads: CATGRNTEAFF. CDR3 DNA: TGTGCCACAGGGAGGAACACTGAAGCTTTCTTT.

The chain employs TRBV4-1 and TRBJ2-7; maybe TRBD2 (5 bases). Trimming removed 1 base at V and 2 bases at J, with 12 bases between. This CDR3 has 15 residues. Germline CDR1 MGHRA, CDR2 YSYEKL. The CDR3 DNA reads TGCGCCAGCAGCCAAGGTAGCCTAGCCCCCTACGAGCAGTACTTC. This translates into CASSQGSLAPYEQYF.

This chain links TRBV10-2 with TRBJ2-7; D uncertain. Trimming shortened V by 0 bases and J by 2 bases, and 8 bases separated the two germline ends. CDR3 length: 14 amino acids. Per germline, CDR1 WSHSY and CDR2 SAAADI. This CDR3 reads CASSESGRTYEQYF. The CDR3 DNA reads as TGCGCCAGCAGTGAGTCAGGCAGGACCTACGAGCAGTACTTC.

The V gene is TRBV5-1, the J gene TRBJ1-4, with TRBD1 identical over 7 bases. CDR1 is SGHRS, CDR2 YFSETQ, per germline. This CDR3 has 18 amino acids. With 2 bases clipped from V and 0 bases from J, the junction kept 10 bases outside the gene matches. In nucleotides, the CDR3 is TGCGCCAGCAGCTTCCAGGGGGGTCCCTATGCAACTAATGAAAAACTGTTTTTT. Its protein is CASSFQGGPYATNEKLFF. Filled out from reference TRBV5-1 and TRBJ1-4, the complete variable domain reads KAGVTQTPRYLIKTRGQQVTLSCSPISGHRSVSWYQQTPGQGLQFLFEYFSETQRNKGNFPGRFSGRQFSNSRSEMNVSTLELGDSALYLCASSFQGGPYATNEKLFFGSGTQLSVL.